The TCR beta chain described here comes from a study of cytomegalovirus exposure and HLA in healthy donors. Study-wide results and caveats: The study listed 150 to 200 cytomegalovirus-associated TCR beta chains.

A word on this clone: Its antigen is undetermined.

The donors were members of the validation cohort comprising over 90 subjects, separate from the roughly 650-subject first cohort. Trimming pared 2 bases from V and 2 bases from J, leaving 10 bases between. In germline, CDR1 is LNHDA, CDR2 SQIVND (reference sequence). The CDR3 has 15 residues. Profiled with immunoSEQ multiplex PCR; TCRdb holds only in-frame clones, not every one. The sample yields 120,000 to 150,000 clones, around four fifths seen once. The rearrangement uses TRBV19 and TRBJ1-5, with a weak D call TRBD1 (5 bases). This receptor was taken from a woman in her 30s in good health and CMV-seronegative. Specimen: PBMCs. The CDR3 DNA reads as TGTGCCAGTAGTATACAGGGTCTGGGCAATCAGCCCCAGCATTTT. Its translation is CASSIQGLGNQPQHF.